This T cell receptor (beta chain) was captured by sequencing in a study of human T cells and chemical hapten exposure. Across the study: Skin on the upper inner arm, about 2 cm by about 2 cm in size, was sensitized with 2% DPC. Mostly female patients had alopecia areata, totalis or universalis. Whole-study results and caveats: Expanded TCRs showed more large CDR3 clusters than pre-sensitization or healthy control sets.

Unique molecular identifiers were linked by the library to individual cDNA molecules. One entry per CDR3 protein, called by TCRdb with MiXCR from the RACE reads. This sample has 180,000 or so distinct CDR3 sequences, with roughly 15% found just once. On this clonotype: Its antigen is unidentified.

The time point: patch test 1, 2 weeks after DPC sensitization. Treatment: therapeutic diphenylcyclopropenone sensitization with weekly scalp DPC. The CDR3 sequence is 13 residues long. V trimming: 7 bases; J trimming: 5 bases; junction bases outside the gene matches: 4. Germline lookup yields CDR1 SGHTA and CDR2 FQGNSA. This receptor was identified in a woman aged 30 to 39 with alopecia areata. Some clones in this sample may be carry-over from other donors' samples. The V gene is TRBV7-2, the J gene TRBJ1-5, with 8 bases aligning to TRBD1. This sample comprised whole blood, obtained in connection with sensitization to the hapten diphenylcyclopropenone (DPC). The CDR3 spells CASTRGPDQPQHF. In DNA, the CDR3 is TGTGCCAGCACCAGGGGGCCTGATCAGCCCCAGCATTTT.